What follows are 15 T cell receptor beta chains derived from one specimen sequenced in a study of T-cell memory formation after mild COVID-19. One entry per CDR3 protein results from TCRdb running MiXCR on the 5' RACE reads. The table lists 400,000 or so distinct CDR3 sequences, roughly 21% of them singletons. Sequenced input: PBMCs or a T cell subset sorted from them (not recorded which). Receptors were obtained from an adult woman who had mild COVID-19 (a few samples of this study predate the infection). Cell type and time point are not known.

This clonotype has only a few counts. The J gene is TRBJ2-7, the V gene TRBV5-6; D possibly corresponds to TRBD2 (6 bases). The germline CDR1 and CDR2 sequences are SGHDT and YYEEEE. The CDR3 is 16 amino acids. V lost 4 bases and J lost 0, with 17 bases in between. The CDR3: CASSPLREATSYEQYF. CDR3 DNA sequence: TGTGCCAGCAGCCCTTTGCGGGAAGCAACCTCCTACGAGCAGTACTTC.

This clonotype was observed at least ten times. CDR3 sequence reads: CASSSDRGGDTQYF. CDR3 DNA sequence: TGTGCCAGCAGCTCGGACAGGGGAGGAGATACGCAGTATTTT. The chain combines TRBV9 with TRBJ2-3; 9 bases line up with TRBD1. The CDR3 runs 14 residues. V shed 4 bases, J shed 5 bases, and the junction held 5 bases outside the gene matches. Germline V gives CDR1 SGDLS, CDR2 YYNGEE. Full variable domain (remainder filled in from reference TRBV9 and TRBJ2-3): DSGVTQTPKHLITATGQRVTLRCSPRSGDLSVYWYQQSLDQGLQFLIQYYNGEERAKGNILERFSAQQFPDLHSELNLSSLELGDSALYFCASSSDRGGDTQYFGPGTRLTVL.

This clonotype was seen a handful of times. This chain joins TRBV7-2 and TRBJ2-3; possibly TRBD2 for D (5 bases). Germline V gives CDR1 SGHTA, CDR2 FQGNSA. This CDR3 comprises 15 residues. V was trimmed by 1 base and J by 2 bases, leaving 10 bases between them. CDR3 nucleotides: TGTGCCAGCAGCTTAGAACGGCGGGCCACAGATACGCAGTATTTT. It is translated as CASSLERRATDTQYF.

The gene calls are TRBV7-8 and TRBJ2-3; D not resolved. Trimming left V 2 bases short and J 0 bases short, with 6 bases between. This CDR3 is 14 amino acids long. Germline lookup yields CDR1 SGHVS and CDR2 FQNEAQ. The CDR3 nucleotides read TGTGCCAGCAGCTTATCAGCTAGCACAGATACGCAGTATTTT. Protein product: CASSLSASTDTQYF.

This clonotype was observed a few times. This rearrangement joins TRBV6-5 to TRBJ1-2, with D maybe TRBD1 (5 bases). The germline V gene encodes CDR1 MNHEY and CDR2 SVGAGI. The V end was cut by 5 bases, the J end by 3 bases, with 10 bases between. The CDR3 is 13 amino acids. The CDR3 region is CASSTGPDYGYTF. DNA for the CDR3: TGTGCCAGCAGTACGGGACCGGACTATGGCTACACCTTC.

This clonotype was picked up many times. The gene calls are TRBV7-9 and TRBJ2-4, with D perhaps matching TRBD1 or TRBD2 (6 bases each). There are 19 residues in the CDR3. Germline V gene sequence: CDR1 SEHNR, CDR2 FQNEAQ (reference sequence). The V end lost 6 bases, the J end lost 0 bases, and 24 bases lay between the germline ends. The CDR3 DNA sequence: TGTGCCAGCAGTCAAGGGAGCCGGAGGGACACGGTAGCCAAAAACATTCAGTACTTC. Residues: CASSQGSRRDTVAKNIQYF. Looking up the rest from reference TRBV7-9 and TRBJ2-4 gives the full variable domain: DTGVSQNPRHKITKRGQNVTFRCDPISEHNRLYWYRQTLGQGPEFLTYFQNEAQLEKSRLLSDRFSAERPKGSFSTLEIQRTEQGDSAMYLCASSQGSRRDTVAKNIQYFGAGTRLSVL.

The chain is built from TRBV5-1 and TRBJ2-7; 7 nucleotides match TRBD1. The CDR3 spans 14 residues. CDR1 is SGHRS, CDR2 YFSETQ, per germline. After removal of 3 bases from V and 3 bases from J, the junction contained 6 bases not matched to a gene. The CDR3 spells CASSSPDRSYEQYF. The CDR3 DNA reads TGCGCCAGCAGCTCGCCGGACAGGAGCTACGAGCAGTACTTC.

The gene calls are TRBV24-1 and TRBJ2-7, with D hard to call. CDR1 is KGHDR and CDR2 is SFDVKD in the germline V gene. V gave up 4 bases and J gave up 4 bases, with 10 bases separating them. The CDR3 is made up of 13 amino acids. The CDR3 loop reads CATSDSDLYEQYF. As DNA, the CDR3 is TGTGCCACCAGTGACTCCGACCTGTACGAGCAGTACTTC.

The chain combines TRBV20-1 with TRBJ2-1; TRBD2 matches 13 bases. Germline V gives CDR1 DFQATT, CDR2 SNEGSKA (reference sequence). The V segment lost 3 bases and the J segment 4 bases; nucleotides outside the gene matches: 9. This CDR3 is built from 17 residues. CDR3 in amino acids: CSASGLAGEGLYNEQFF. DNA of the CDR3: TGCAGTGCTAGTGGACTAGCGGGAGAGGGTCTATACAATGAGCAGTTCTTC.

This clonotype was counted a few times. The rearrangement joins TRBV7-3 to TRBJ2-7; possible D gene TRBD2, 5 bases. Germline V gives CDR1 SGHTA, CDR2 FQGTGA. The length of the CDR3 is 14 residues. V shed 4 bases and J shed 6 bases, with 16 bases lying between them. The CDR3 coding sequence is TGTGCCAGCAGCTACTCGGGGTACGCCTCCGAGCAGTACTTC. Protein sequence: CASSYSGYASEQYF.

This clonotype was detected only a few times. The J gene is TRBJ1-1, the V gene TRBV2, with D perhaps TRBD1 (5 bases). V gave up 8 bases and J gave up 2 bases, with 12 bases separating them. The V gene's germline CDR1 is SNHLY and CDR2 FYNNEI. CDR3 length: 13 amino acids. CDR3: CASSYGANTEAFF. The CDR3 DNA is TGTGCCAGCTCCTATGGGGCTAACACTGAAGCTTTCTTT.

This clonotype was detected ten times or more. V gene TRBV9 combines with J gene TRBJ2-5, with 7 nucleotides matching TRBD2. Germline CDR1 and CDR2: SGDLS and YYNGEE. CDR3 length: 15 residues. V dropped 0 bases and J dropped 5; count of bases not matched to a gene: 7. The DNA for the CDR3 is TGTGCCAGCAGCGTAGGAGGCGGGAGTAGCGAGACCCAGTACTTC. Its translation is CASSVGGGSSETQYF.

This clonotype was seen only a few times. The genes are TRBV9 and TRBJ1-1, with D maybe TRBD1 (5 bases). Deletions cut 0 bases from V and 3 bases from J, with 12 bases between. This CDR3 region has 15 residues. The V gene's germline CDR1 is SGDLS and CDR2 YYNGEE. The CDR3 DNA sequence: TGTGCCAGCAGCGTAGGAGGAGGGGTGTACACTGAAGCTTTCTTT. It codes for CASSVGGGVYTEAFF.

This clonotype was seen at least ten times. The chain recombines TRBV7-9 with TRBJ2-5; tentatively, D is TRBD1 or TRBD2 (5 bases each). The germline V and J ends were trimmed by 6 bases and 5 bases, with 10 bases remaining between them. Germline CDR1 reads SEHNR; CDR2 reads FQNEAQ (reference sequence). This CDR3 region has 12 residues. The CDR3 is CASRGPGETQYF. As DNA, the CDR3 is TGTGCCAGCAGGGGACCTGGGGAGACCCAGTACTTC.

The J gene is TRBJ2-7, the V gene TRBV18; D perhaps matches TRBD1 (5 bases). The germline V and J ends were trimmed by 2 bases and 2 bases, with 10 bases remaining between them. The CDR3 extends over 14 amino acids. Germline V gene lookup returns CDR1 KGHSH and CDR2 LQKENI. The CDR3 sequence: CASSPIRTTYEQYF. The CDR3 DNA reads as TGTGCCAGCTCACCAATACGGACAACCTACGAGCAGTACTTC.